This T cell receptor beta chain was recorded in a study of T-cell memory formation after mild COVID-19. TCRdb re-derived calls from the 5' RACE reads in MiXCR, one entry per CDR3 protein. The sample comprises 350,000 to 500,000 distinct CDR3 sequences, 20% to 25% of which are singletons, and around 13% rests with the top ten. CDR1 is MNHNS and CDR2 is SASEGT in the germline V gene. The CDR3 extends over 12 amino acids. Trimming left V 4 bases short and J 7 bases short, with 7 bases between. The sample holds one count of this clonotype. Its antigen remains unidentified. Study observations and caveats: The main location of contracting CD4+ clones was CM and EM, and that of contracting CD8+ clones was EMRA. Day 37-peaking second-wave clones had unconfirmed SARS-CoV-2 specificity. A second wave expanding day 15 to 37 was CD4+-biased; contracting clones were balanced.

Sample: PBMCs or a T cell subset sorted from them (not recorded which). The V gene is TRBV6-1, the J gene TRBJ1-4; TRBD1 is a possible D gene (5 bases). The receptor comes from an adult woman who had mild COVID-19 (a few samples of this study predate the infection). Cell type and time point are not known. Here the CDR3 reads CASSGGGEKLFF. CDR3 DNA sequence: TGTGCCAGCAGTGGGGGGGGTGAAAAACTGTTTTTT.